This T cell receptor beta chain was identified in a study of CD8 T cells in ankylosing spondylitis. In its sample, this clonotype was seen a few times. What it binds is not known. Study conclusions and caveats: Matched ankylosing spondylitis synovial fluid reportedly showed significant enrichment of disease-linked clones. Blood from ankylosing spondylitis patients appeared to carry a characteristic roughly 8-variant TCR beta motif.

The germline V gene encodes CDR1 SGHTA and CDR2 FQGTGA. V was trimmed by 2 bases and J by 3 bases, leaving 10 bases between them. The CDR3 has 14 amino acids. Using quantitative 5'-RACE with molecular barcodes, the authors made TCR beta libraries. MiXCR, applied by TCRdb to the 5' RACE reads, yields one record per CDR3 protein. The top ten clones hold more than 0.5% of a sample with about 840,000 distinct CDR3 sequences, approximately 12% of them seen once. The sample consisted of blood, either unsorted or a sorted T cell fraction (not recorded which). The V and J genes are TRBV7-3 and TRBJ1-1; D is unclear. This TCR came from a male donor with ankylosing spondylitis. The CDR3 DNA reads as TGTGCCAGCAGCTTAGCACAGCAATACACTGAAGCTTTCTTT. This translates into CASSLAQQYTEAFF.